This paragraph reports one T cell receptor beta chain. Its antigen is currently unknown. TCRdb ran MiXCR on the RT-PCR reads and lists one entry per CDR3 protein. The table has roughly 630,000 distinct CDR3 sequences, 14% seen once; the top ten hold less than 8.5%. Germline V gene sequence: CDR1 SGHAT, CDR2 FQDESV (reference sequence). The length of the CDR3 is 18 residues. V gave up 1 base and J gave up 2 bases, with 18 bases separating them. The data derive from a study of response to subunit inactivated influenza vaccine. Notes on the study in general: The authors suggested that every seasonal influenza vaccination recruits few new T cells.

The gene calls are TRBV11-1 and TRBJ2-4, with D perhaps given as TRBD1 or TRBD2 (6 bases each). The sample was PBMCs from blood, taken approximately 15 days before vaccination. This TCR derives from a man aged 45-65 years who received an inactivated influenza vaccine. CDR3 sequence: CASSLGWGAPITKNIQYF. The CDR3 nucleotides read TGTGCCAGCAGCTTAGGATGGGGGGCCCCTATCACCAAAAACATTCAGTACTTC.